This TCR beta chain was sequenced in a study of T cell repertoires in cytomegalovirus infection. Overall study: Peptides in the study included HLA-C-restricted and HLA-B-restricted CMV epitopes. It was the public TCR beta signatures that indicated both CMV infection and matching HLA type. The study's findings and limits: Carriers of CMV plus the relevant HLA were identified by cumulative public TCR beta family frequency. Clonotype analysis showed dominance of the ex vivo response by HLA-C-restricted CMV-specific TCR beta clonotypes.

Each CDR3 protein gets one entry after TCRdb re-called the reads with MiXCR. The repertoire has around 340,000 distinct CDR3 sequences, about 28% of them found once; the top ten carry 15% to 20%. The CDR3 is 21 residues long. V was clipped by 4 bases and J by 1 base; unmatched bases: 13. The V gene's germline CDR1 is MNHEY and CDR2 SVGAGI. About this clonotype: What it recognizes is unknown.

The chain employs TRBV6-5 and TRBJ2-1; 16 bases align to TRBD2. This clonotype was obtained from a human donor in good health (CMV status not recorded). Some clones in this sample may be carry-over from other donors' samples. Sequencing was performed on cultured PBMCs, taken from culture after CMV antigen stimulation. The CDR3 sequence is CASSSITGLAGGHGSYNEQFF. The CDR3 DNA reads as TGTGCCAGCAGTTCCATAACGGGACTAGCGGGGGGGCATGGGTCCTACAATGAGCAGTTCTTC.